This T cell receptor (beta chain) appears in the sequencing data of a study of cytomegalovirus exposure and HLA in healthy donors. The overall study: Caucasian-associated ancestry cluster membership applied to about 80% of 398 genotyped donors.

Study-level results: Later analysis demonstrated an association between a missense DCLRE1C variant and TCR beta V- and J-gene trimming. For most TCR beta V segments, an earlier analysis put the productive rate at about 90% or about 30% of the time. It was about 180 TCR beta chains that were listed as cytomegalovirus-associated.

This clone was observed a few times. Its antigen is not identified. Looked up from germline, CDR1 is MGHRA and CDR2 is YSYEKL. The CDR3 is made up of 14 amino acids. Unmatched junction bases numbered 6, after V lost 4 bases and J lost 6 bases. Use of 60 Vbeta and 13 Jbeta primers characterized the PCR. Here immunoSEQ multiplex PCR was the method, and the copy in TCRdb shows in-frame clones only, minus some. The sample lists about 57,000 clones; around 83% were seen once. This receptor was taken from a man younger than 45 in good health and CMV-seronegative. The V and J genes are TRBV4-1 and TRBJ1-5; 7 bases align to TRBD1. The sequenced sample was PBMCs. CDR3 nucleotides: TGCGCCAGCAGCCCCCCGACAGGGAGTCAGCCCCAGCATTTT. This codes for CASSPPTGSQPQHF.